This T cell receptor (beta chain) was identified in a study of CD8+CD57+ T cells in acquired aplastic anemia. As for the study in general: DNA from sorted CD4+ and CD8+ cells averaged approximately 3.5 ug.

TCR beta VDJ and CDR3 were profiled, and genomic DNA was the template. MiXCR, run by TCRdb on the reads, gives a single entry per CDR3 protein. The sample lists over 150,000 distinct CDR3 sequences; 71% were seen once. All patients picked for sequencing had shown, by flow cytometry, an expansion of CD8+CD57+ cells. No therapy was given to patients before blood sampling. Germline V CDR1 and CDR2: SGHRS, YFSETQ. Trimming removed 7 bases at V and 2 bases at J, with 6 bases between. The CDR3 has 11 amino acids. For this clonotype: Its antigen is unknown.

Whole-study findings and limits: Common to patients and controls were 25 to 30 CD8+ CDR3 sequences. Patients and controls were not found to differ significantly in CD8+ Simpson's diversity.

This clonotype was sampled from a human donor with aplastic anemia. The source material was sorted CD4+, CD8+, or CD8+CD57+ T cells (not recorded which) from PBMCs. The J gene is TRBJ1-2, the V gene TRBV5-1; D is undetermined. CDR3 in DNA: TGCGCCAGCCGTAAGAACTATGGCTACACCTTC. Its protein is CASRKNYGYTF.